This TCR beta chain was identified during a study of CD8+ T cells in alopecia areata. Study summary: Administration of oral tofacitinib to treated patients was at 5 to 10 mg twice daily.

The treatment was: oral pan-JAK inhibitor, 5-10 mg twice daily. cDNA serving as the sequencing template came from extracted, reverse transcribed RNA. Here immunoSEQ multiplex PCR was the method, and the copy in TCRdb shows in-frame clones only, minus some. The profile shows roughly 60,000 clones, roughly 46% of them singletons. Trimming cost V 4 bases and J 0 bases; bases outside gene matches: 3. Germline V gene data show CDR1 as SQVTM and CDR2 as ANQGSEA. The CDR3 loop spans 13 amino acids. This clone was found a few times. The sequence came from a human donor with alopecia areata. The chain uses TRBV29-1 and TRBJ2-7; 7 bases fit TRBD2. Material: CD8+ T cells sorted from blood, obtained at approximately week 37, from a patient treated with tofacitinib. The CDR3 reads CSVAAGASYEQYF. The CDR3 DNA reads TGCAGCGTTGCGGCGGGAGCCTCCTACGAGCAGTACTTC.